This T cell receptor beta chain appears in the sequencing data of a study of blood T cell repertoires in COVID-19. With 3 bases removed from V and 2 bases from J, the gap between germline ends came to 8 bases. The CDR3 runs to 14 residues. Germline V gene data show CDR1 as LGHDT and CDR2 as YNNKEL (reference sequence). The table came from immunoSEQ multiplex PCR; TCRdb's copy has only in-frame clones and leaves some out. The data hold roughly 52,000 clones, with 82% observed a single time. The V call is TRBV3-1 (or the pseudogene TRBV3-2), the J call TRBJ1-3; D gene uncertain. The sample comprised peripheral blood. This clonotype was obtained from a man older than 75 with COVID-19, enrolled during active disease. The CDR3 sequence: CASSHFGAGNTIYF. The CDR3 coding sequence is TGTGCCAGCAGCCATTTCGGGGCTGGAAACACCATATATTTT.